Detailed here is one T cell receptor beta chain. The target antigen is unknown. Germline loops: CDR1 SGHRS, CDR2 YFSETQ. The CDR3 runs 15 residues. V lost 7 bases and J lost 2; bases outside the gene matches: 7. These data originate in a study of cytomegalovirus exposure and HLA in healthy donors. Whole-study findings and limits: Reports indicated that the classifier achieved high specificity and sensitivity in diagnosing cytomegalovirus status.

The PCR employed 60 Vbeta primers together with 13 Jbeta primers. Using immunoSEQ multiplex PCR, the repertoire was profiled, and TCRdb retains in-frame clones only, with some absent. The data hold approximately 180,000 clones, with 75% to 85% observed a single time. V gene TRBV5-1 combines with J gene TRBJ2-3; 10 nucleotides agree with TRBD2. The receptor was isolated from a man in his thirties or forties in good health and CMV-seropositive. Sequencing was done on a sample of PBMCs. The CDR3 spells CASSLLAGDTDTQYF. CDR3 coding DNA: TGCGCCAGCTCCCTTCTAGCGGGGGACACAGATACGCAGTATTTT.